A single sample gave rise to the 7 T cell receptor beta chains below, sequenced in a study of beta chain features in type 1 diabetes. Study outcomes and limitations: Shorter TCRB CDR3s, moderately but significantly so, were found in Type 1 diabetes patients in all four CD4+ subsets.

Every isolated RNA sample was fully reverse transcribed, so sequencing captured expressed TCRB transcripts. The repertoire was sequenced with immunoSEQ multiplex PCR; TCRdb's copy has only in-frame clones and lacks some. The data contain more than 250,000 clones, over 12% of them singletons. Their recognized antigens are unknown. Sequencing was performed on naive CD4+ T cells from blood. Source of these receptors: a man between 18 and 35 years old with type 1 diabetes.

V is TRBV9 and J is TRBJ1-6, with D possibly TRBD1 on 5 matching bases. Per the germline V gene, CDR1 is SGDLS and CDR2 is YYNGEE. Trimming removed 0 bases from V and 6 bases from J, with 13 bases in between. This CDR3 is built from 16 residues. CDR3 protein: CASSVVGEAFNSPLHF. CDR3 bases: TGTGCCAGCAGCGTAGTAGGGGAAGCCTTTAATTCACCCCTCCACTTT.

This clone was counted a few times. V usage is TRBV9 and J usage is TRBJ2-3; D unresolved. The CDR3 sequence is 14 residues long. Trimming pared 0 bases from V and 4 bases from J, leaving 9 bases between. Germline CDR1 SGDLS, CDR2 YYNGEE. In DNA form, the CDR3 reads TGTGCCAGCAGCGTAGGAGAGGCTTCAGATACGCAGTATTTT. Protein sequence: CASSVGEASDTQYF.

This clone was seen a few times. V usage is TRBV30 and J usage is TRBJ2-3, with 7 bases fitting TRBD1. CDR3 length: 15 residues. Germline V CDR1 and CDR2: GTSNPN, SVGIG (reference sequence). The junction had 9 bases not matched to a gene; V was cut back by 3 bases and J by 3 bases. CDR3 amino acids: CAWRPGTAPTDTQYF. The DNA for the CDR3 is TGTGCCTGGAGGCCCGGGACAGCGCCTACAGATACGCAGTATTTT.

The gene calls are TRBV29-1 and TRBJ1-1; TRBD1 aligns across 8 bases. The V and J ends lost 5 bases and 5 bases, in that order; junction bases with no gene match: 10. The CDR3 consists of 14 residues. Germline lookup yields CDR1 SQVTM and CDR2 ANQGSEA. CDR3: CSVTETGVRTEAFF. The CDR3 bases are TGCAGCGTTACCGAGACAGGGGTGAGAACTGAAGCTTTCTTT.

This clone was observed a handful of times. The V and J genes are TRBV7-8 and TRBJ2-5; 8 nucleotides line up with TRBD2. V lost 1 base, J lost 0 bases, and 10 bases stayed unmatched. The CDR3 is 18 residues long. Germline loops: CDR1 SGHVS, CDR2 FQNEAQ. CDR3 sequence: CASSLVEVGGGYQETQYF. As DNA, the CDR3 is TGTGCCAGCAGCTTAGTAGAGGTCGGCGGGGGGTACCAAGAGACCCAGTACTTC. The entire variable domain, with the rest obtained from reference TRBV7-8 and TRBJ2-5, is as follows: GAGVSQSPRYKVAKRGQDVALRCDPISGHVSLFWYQQALGQGPEFLTYFQNEAQLDKSGLPSDRFFAERPEGSVSTLKIQRTQQEDSAVYLCASSLVEVGGGYQETQYFGPGTRLLVL.

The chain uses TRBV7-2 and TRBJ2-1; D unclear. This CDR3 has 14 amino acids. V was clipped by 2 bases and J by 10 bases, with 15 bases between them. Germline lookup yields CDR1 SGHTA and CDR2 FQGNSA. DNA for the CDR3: TGTGCCAGCAGCTTACGTCGAAAGAGTTCGGAGCAGTTCTTC. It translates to CASSLRRKSSEQFF.

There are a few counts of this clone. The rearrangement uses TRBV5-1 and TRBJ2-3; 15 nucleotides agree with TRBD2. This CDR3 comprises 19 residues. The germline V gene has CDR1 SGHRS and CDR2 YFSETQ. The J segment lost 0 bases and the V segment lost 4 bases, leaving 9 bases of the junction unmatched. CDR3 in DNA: TGCGCCAGCAGCCCAACCGGGACTAGCGGGGGGAGAAGCACAGATACGCAGTATTTT. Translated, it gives CASSPTGTSGGRSTDTQYF.